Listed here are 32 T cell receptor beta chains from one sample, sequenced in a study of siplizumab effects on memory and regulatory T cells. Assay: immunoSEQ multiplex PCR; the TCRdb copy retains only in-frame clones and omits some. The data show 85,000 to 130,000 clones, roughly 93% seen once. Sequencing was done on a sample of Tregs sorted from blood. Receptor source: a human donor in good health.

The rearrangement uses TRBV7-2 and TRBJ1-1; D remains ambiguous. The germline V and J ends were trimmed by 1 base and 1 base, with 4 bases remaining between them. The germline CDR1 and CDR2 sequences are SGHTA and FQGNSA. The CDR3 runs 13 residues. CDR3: CASSLDRNTEAFF. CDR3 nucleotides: TGTGCCAGCAGCTTAGATCGGAACACTGAAGCTTTCTTT.

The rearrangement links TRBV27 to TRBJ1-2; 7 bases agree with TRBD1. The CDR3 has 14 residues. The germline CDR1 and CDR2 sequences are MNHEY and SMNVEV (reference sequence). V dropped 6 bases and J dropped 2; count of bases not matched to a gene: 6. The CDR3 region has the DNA TGTGCCAGCAGCACAGGGGACCAGAACTATGGCTACACCTTC. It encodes CASSTGDQNYGYTF.

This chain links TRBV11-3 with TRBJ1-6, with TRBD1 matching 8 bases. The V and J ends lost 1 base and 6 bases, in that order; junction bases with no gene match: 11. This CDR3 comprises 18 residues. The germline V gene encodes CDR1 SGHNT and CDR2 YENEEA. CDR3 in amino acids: CASSLAGQGFRVNSPLHF. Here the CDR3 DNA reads TGTGCCAGCAGCTTAGCTGGACAGGGTTTTCGCGTTAATTCACCCCTCCACTTT.

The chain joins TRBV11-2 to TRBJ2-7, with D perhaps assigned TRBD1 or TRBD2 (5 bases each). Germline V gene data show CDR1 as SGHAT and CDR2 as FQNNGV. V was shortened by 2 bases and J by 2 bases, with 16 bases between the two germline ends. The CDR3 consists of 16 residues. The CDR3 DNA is TGTGCCAGCAGCTTAACTTTCGGGACGGGACCCTACGAGCAGTACTTC. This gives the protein CASSLTFGTGPYEQYF.

The CDR3 region is CSIDRGGKGYTF. CDR3 DNA: TGCAGCATCGACAGGGGCGGGAAGGGCTACACCTTC. This sequence joins TRBV29-1 and TRBJ1-2; TRBD1 matches at 8 bases. This CDR3 is 12 amino acids long. With V trimmed by 8 bases and J by 8 bases, 10 bases remained unmatched. From germline, CDR1 is SQVTM and CDR2 ANQGSEA.

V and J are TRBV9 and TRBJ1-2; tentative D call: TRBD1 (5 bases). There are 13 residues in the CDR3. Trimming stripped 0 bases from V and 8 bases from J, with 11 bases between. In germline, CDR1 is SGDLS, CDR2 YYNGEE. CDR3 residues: CASSVAGQGGYTF. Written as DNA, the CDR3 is TGTGCCAGCAGCGTAGCCGGGCAGGGCGGCTACACCTTC.

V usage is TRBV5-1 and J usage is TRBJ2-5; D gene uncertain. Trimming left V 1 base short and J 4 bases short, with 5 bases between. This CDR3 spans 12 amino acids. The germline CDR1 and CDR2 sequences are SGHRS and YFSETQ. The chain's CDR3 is CASSLTAETQYF. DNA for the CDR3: TGCGCCAGCAGCTTGACAGCAGAGACCCAGTACTTC.

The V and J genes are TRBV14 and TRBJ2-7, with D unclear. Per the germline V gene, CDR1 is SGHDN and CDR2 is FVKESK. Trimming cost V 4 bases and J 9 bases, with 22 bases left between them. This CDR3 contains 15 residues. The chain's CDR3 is CASSPLGTFPTTQYF. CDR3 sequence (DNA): TGTGCCAGCAGCCCGCTGGGCACTTTCCCTACGACGCAGTACTTC.

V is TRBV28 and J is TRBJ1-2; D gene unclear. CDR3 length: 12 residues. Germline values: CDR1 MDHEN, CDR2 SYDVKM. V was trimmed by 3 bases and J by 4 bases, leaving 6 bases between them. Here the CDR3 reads CASSFGGYGYTF. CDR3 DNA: TGTGCCAGCAGTTTTGGAGGCTATGGCTACACCTTC.

The CDR3 DNA reads TGTGCCACCAGCAGAGGACAGGGGGCGATTGATGGCTACACCTTC. It encodes CATSRGQGAIDGYTF. The chain combines TRBV15 with TRBJ1-2; 10 bases map to TRBD1. V trimming: 1 base; J trimming: 6 bases; junction bases outside the gene matches: 5. The CDR3 loop spans 15 amino acids. The germline CDR1 and CDR2 sequences are LNHNV and YYDKDF (reference sequence).

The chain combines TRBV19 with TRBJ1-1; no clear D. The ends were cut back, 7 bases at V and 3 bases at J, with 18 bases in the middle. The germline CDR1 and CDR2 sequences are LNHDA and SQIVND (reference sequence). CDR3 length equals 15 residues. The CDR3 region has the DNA TGTGCCAGTACCCTACATCGGGGTAGGGACACTGAAGCTTTCTTT. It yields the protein CASTLHRGRDTEAFF.

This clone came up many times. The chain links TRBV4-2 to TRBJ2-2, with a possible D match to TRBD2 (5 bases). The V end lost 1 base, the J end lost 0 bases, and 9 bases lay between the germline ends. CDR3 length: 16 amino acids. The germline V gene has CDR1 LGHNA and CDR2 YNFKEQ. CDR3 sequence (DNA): TGTGCCAGCAGCCAAGTCACCGGGACGAACACCGGGGAGCTGTTTTTT. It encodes CASSQVTGTNTGELFF.

The CDR3 region has the DNA TGTGCCAGTAGTATGGAGGCTAGCGTCACCGGGGAGCTGTTTTTT. Translating gives CASSMEASVTGELFF. The chain couples TRBV19 to TRBJ2-2; D is perhaps TRBD2 (6 bases). The V end was cut by 3 bases, the J end by 4 bases, with 12 bases between. This CDR3 contains 15 residues. Germline values: CDR1 LNHDA, CDR2 SQIVND (reference sequence).

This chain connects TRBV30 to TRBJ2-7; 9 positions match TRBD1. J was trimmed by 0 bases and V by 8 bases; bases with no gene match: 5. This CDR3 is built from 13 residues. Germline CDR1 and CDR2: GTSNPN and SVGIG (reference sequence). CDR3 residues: CAGQGRGSYEQYF. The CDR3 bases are TGTGCCGGACAGGGGAGAGGCTCCTACGAGCAGTACTTC. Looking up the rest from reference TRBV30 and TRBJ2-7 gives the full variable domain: SQTIHQWPATLVQPVGSPLSLECTVEGTSNPNLYWYRQAAGRGLQLLFYSVGIGQISSEVPQNLSASRPQDRQFILSSKKLLLSDSGFYLCAGQGRGSYEQYFGPGTRLTVT.

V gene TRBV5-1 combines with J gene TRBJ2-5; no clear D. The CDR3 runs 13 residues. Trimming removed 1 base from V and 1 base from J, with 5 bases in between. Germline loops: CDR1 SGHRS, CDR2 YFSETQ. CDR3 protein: CASSLRPQETQYF. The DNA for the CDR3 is TGCGCCAGCAGCTTGCGCCCCCAAGAGACCCAGTACTTC.

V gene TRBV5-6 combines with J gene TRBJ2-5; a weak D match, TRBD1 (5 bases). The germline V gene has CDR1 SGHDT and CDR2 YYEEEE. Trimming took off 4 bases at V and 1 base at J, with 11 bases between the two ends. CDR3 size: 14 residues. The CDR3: CASSIRQFQETQYF. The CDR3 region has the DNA TGTGCCAGCAGCATTAGACAGTTCCAAGAGACCCAGTACTTC.

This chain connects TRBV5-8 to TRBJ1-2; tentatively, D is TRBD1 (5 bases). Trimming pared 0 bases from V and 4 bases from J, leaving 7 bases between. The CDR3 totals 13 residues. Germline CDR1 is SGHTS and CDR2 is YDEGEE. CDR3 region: CASSLDRLYGYTF. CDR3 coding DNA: TGTGCCAGCAGCTTGGACAGGCTCTATGGCTACACCTTC.

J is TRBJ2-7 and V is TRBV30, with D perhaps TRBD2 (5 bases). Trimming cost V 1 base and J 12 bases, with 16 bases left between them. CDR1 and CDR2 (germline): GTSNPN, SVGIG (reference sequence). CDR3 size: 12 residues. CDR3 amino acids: CAWSAEGGFAYF. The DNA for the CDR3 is TGTGCCTGGAGTGCCGAGGGCGGGTTCGCGTACTTC.

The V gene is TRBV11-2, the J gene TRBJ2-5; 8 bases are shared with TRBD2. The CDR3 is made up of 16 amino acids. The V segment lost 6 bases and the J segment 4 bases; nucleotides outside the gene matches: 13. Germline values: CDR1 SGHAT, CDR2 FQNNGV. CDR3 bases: TGTGCCAGCAGTTCCGACCCGGGGACTAGGCGAGAGACCCAGTACTTC. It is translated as CASSSDPGTRRETQYF.

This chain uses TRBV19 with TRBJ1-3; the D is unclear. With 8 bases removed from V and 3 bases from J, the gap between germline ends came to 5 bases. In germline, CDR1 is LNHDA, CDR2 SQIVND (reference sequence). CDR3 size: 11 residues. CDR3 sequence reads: CASLSGNTIYF. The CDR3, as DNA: TGTGCCAGTTTGAGTGGAAACACCATATATTTT.

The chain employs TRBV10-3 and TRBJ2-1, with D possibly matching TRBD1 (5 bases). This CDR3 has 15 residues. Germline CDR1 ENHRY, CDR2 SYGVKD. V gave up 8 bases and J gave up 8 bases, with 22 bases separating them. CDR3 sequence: CAIGILPGFTDEQFF. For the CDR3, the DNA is TGTGCCATCGGGATTCTACCAGGGTTTACGGATGAGCAGTTCTTC.

CDR3 nucleotide sequence: TGTGCCAGCAGCTACGGGACTAGCGGGGGGCAAGAGACCCAGTACTTC. It is translated as CASSYGTSGGQETQYF. The chain uses TRBV5-4 and TRBJ2-5, with 15 bases fitting TRBD2. The V segment lost 3 bases and the J segment 2 bases; nucleotides outside the gene matches: 2. Germline assignment: CDR1 SGHNT and CDR2 YYREEE (reference sequence). This CDR3 has 16 amino acids.

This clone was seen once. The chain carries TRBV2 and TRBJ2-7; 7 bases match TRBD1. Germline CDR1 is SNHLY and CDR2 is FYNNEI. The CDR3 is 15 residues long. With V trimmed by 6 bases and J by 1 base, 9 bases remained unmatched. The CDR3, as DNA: TGTGCCAGCAGCCCCGACAGGGCGGTATCCTACGAGCAGTACTTC. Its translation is CASSPDRAVSYEQYF.

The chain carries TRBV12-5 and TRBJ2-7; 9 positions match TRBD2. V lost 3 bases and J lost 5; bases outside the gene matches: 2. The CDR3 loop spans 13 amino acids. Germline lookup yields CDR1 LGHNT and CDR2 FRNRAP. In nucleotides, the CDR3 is TGTGCTAGTGGTTTCGGGACTAGCAACGAGCAGTACTTC. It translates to CASGFGTSNEQYF.

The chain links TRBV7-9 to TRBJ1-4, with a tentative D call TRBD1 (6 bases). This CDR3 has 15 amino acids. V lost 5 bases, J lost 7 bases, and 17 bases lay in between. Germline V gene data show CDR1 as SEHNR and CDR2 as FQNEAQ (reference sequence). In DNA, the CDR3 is TGTGCCAGCAGCCCAAGAGGGGGAGCAGTTGAAAAACTGTTTTTT. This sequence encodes CASSPRGGAVEKLFF.

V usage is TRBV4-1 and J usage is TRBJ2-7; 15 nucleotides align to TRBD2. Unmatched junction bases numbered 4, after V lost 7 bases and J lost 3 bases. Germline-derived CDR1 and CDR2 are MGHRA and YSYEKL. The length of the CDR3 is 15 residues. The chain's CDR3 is CASTQGLAGGYEQYF. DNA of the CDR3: TGCGCCAGCACCCAGGGACTAGCGGGGGGCTACGAGCAGTACTTC.

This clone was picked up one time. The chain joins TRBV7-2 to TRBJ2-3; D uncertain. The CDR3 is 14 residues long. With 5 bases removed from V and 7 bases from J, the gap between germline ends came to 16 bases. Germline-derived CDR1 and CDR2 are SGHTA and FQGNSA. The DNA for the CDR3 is TGTGCCAGCAGCCTACCTCCGGGCCAGTATACGCAGTATTTT. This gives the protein CASSLPPGQYTQYF. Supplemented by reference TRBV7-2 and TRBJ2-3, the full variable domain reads GAGVSQSPSNKVTEKGKDVELRCDPISGHTALYWYRQSLGQGLEFLIYFQGNSAPDKSGLPSDRFSAERTGGSVSTLTIQRTQQEDSAVYLCASSLPPGQYTQYFGPGTRLTVL.

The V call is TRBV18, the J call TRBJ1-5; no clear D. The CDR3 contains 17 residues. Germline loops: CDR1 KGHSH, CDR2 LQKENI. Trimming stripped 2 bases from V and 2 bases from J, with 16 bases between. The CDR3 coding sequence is TGTGCCAGCTCACCATGGCAGTCGGTTTTAGGCAATCAGCCCCAGCATTTT. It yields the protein CASSPWQSVLGNQPQHF.

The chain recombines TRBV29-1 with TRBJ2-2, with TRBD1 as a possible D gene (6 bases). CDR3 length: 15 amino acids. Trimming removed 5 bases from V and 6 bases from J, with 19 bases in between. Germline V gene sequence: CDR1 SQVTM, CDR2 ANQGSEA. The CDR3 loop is CSVLRVDSTAGELFF. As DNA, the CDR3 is TGCAGCGTTCTCCGGGTGGACAGCACGGCCGGGGAGCTGTTTTTT.

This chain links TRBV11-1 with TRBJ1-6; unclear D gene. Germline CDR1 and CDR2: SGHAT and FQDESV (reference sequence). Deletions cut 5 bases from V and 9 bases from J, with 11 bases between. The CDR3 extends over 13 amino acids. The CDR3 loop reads CASSPRRGSPLHF. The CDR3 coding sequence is TGTGCCAGCAGCCCCCGCCGGGGTTCACCCCTCCACTTT.

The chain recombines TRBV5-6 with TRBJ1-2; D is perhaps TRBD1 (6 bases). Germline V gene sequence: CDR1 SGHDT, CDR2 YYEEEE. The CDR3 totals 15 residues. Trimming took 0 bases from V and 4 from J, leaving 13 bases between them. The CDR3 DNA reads TGTGCCAGCAGCTTGGCTGTCAGGGGTTTCTATGGCTACACCTTC. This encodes CASSLAVRGFYGYTF.

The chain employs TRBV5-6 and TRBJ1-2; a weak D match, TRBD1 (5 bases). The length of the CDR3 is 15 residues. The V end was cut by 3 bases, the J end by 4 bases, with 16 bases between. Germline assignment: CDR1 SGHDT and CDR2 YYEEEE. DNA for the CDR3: TGTGCCAGCAGCTACTATTCCGGGGGGATCTATGGCTACACCTTC. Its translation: CASSYYSGGIYGYTF.